The clone carrying this T cell receptor (beta chain) appeared a few times. The source of the sample is a study of T cell responses to AZD1222 COVID-19 vaccine. The CDR3 has 15 amino acids. Trimming left V 8 bases short and J 6 bases short, with 22 bases between. Germline CDR1 MNHEY, CDR2 SVGAGI. The protocol was immunoSEQ multiplex PCR, while the TCRdb copy is restricted to in-frame clones and leaves out a portion. The table includes 130,000 to 150,000 clones, around 90% detected once. The input for sequencing was peripheral blood, taken on day 0 of AZD1222 vaccination. This clonotype was obtained from an adult in good health. The chain links TRBV6-5 to TRBJ1-1; possibly TRBD1 for D (6 bases). DNA of the CDR3: TGTGCCAGCGGACGCCCACAGGGAACGTTGGCTGAAGCTTTCTTT. Its translation: CASGRPQGTLAEAFF.